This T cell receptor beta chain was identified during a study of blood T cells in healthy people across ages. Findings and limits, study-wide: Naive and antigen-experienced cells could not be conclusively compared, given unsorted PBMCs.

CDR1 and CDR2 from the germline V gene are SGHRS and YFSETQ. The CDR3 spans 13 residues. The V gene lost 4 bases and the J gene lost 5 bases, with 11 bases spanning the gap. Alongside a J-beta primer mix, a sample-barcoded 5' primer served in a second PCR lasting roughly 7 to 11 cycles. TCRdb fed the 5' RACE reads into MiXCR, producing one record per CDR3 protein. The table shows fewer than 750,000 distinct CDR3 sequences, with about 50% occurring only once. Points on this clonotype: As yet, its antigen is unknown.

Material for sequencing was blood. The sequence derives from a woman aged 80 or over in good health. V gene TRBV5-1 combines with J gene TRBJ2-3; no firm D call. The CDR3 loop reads CASSVASQDTQYF. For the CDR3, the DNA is TGCGCCAGCAGCGTGGCCTCCCAAGATACGCAGTATTTT. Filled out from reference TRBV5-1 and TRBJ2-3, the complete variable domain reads KAGVTQTPRYLIKTRGQQVTLSCSPISGHRSVSWYQQTPGQGLQFLFEYFSETQRNKGNFPGRFSGRQFSNSRSEMNVSTLELGDSALYLCASSVASQDTQYFGPGTRLTVL.